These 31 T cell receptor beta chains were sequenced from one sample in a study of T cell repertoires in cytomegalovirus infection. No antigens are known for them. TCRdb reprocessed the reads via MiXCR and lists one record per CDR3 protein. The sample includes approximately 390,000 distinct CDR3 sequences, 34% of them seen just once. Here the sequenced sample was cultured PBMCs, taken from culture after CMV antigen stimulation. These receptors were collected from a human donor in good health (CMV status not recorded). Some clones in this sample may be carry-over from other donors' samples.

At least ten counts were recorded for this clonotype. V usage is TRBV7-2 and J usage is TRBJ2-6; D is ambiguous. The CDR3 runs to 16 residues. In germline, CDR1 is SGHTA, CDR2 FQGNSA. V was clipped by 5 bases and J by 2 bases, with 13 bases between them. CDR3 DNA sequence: TGTGCCAGCAGCCCCAATGGAAGGGCTGGGGCCAACGTCCTGACTTTC. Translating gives CASSPNGRAGANVLTF.

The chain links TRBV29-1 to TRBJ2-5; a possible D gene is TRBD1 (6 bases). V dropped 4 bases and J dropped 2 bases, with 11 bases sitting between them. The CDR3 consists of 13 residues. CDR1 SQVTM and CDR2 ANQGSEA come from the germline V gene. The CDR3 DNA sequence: TGCAGCGTTGGCCGGGACATACAAGAGACCCAGTACTTC. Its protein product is CSVGRDIQETQYF.

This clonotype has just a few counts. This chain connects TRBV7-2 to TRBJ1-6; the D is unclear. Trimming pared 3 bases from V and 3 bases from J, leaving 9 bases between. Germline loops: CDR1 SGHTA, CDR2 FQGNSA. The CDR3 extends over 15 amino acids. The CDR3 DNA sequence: TGTGCCAGCAGCTTGGTACAGTTCTATAATTCACCCCTCCACTTT. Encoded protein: CASSLVQFYNSPLHF.

The CDR3 here is CASKGTPNTEAFF. As DNA, the CDR3 is TGTGCCAGCAAGGGGACGCCCAACACTGAAGCTTTCTTT. This chain links TRBV25-1 with TRBJ1-1; D is perhaps TRBD1 (5 bases). The V and J ends lost 7 bases and 2 bases respectively, with 11 bases between them. This CDR3 contains 13 residues. CDR1 is MGHDK, CDR2 SYGVNS, per germline.

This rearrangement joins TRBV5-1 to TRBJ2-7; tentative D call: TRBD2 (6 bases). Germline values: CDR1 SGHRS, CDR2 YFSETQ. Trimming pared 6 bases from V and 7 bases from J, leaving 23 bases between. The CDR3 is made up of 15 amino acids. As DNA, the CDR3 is TGCGCCAGCATGCTGGGCGGGACCACCCAGGAGGAGCAGTACTTC. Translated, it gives CASMLGGTTQEEQYF.

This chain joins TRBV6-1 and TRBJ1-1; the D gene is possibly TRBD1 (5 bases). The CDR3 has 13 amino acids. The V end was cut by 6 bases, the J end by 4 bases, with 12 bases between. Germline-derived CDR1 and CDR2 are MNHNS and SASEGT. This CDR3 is CASRRLGGTEAFF. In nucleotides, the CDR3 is TGTGCCAGCAGACGTTTGGGGGGCACTGAAGCTTTCTTT.

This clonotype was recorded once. The CDR3 region has the DNA TGCGCCAGCAGCCTCATCGGGGGGGGGAATGGCTACACCTTC. Translating it yields CASSLIGGGNGYTF. The gene calls are TRBV4-1 and TRBJ1-2; maybe TRBD1 (5 bases). CDR3 length equals 14 residues. CDR1 and CDR2 from the germline V gene are MGHRA and YSYEKL. Deletions cut 4 bases from V and 6 bases from J, with 15 bases between.

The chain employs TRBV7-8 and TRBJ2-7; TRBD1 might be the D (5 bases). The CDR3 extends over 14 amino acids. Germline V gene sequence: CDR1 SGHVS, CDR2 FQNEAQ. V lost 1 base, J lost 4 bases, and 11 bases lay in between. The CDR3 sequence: CASSLGRGGYEQYF. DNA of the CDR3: TGTGCCAGCAGCTTAGGAAGGGGTGGATACGAGCAGTACTTC.

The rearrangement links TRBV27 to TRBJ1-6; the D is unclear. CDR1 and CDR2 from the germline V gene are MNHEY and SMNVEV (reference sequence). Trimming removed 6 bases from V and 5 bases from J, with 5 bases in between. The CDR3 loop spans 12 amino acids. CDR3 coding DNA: TGTGCCAGCAGCACCCATAATTCACCCCTCCACTTT. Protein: CASSTHNSPLHF.

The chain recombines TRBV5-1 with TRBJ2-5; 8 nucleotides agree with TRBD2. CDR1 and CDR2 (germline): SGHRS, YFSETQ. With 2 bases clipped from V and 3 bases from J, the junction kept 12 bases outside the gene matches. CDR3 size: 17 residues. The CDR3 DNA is TGCGCCAGCAGCTTAGGTGTGGCGGGAGGACAAAAAGAGACCCAGTACTTC. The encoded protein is CASSLGVAGGQKETQYF.

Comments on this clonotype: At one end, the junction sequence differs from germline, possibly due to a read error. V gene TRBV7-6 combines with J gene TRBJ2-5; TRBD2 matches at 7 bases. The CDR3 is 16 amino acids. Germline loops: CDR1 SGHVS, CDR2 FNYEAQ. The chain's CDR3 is CASSPSGTLWQETQYF. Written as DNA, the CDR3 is TGTGCTAGCAGCCCCAGCGGGACGCTTTGGCAAGAGACCCAGTACTTC.

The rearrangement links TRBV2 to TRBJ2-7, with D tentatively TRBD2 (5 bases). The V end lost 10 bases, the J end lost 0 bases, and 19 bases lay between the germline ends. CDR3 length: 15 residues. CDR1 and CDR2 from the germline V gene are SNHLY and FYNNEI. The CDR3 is CAILLGSGSSYEQYF. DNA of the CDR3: TGTGCCATTCTACTAGGGAGCGGAAGCTCCTACGAGCAGTACTTC.

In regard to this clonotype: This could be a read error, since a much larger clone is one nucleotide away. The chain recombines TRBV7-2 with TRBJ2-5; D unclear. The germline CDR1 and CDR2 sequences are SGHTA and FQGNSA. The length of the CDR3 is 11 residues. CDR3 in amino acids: CSSDRAETQYF. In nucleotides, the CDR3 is TGTTCCAGCGACCGGGCTGAGACCCAGTACTTC.

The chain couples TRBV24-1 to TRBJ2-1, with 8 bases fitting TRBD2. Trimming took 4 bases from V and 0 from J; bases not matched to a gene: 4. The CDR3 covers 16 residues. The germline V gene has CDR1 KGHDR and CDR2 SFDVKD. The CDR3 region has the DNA TGTGCCACCAGTGACGCGAGCGGGAGCTCCTACAATGAGCAGTTCTTC. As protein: CATSDASGSSYNEQFF.

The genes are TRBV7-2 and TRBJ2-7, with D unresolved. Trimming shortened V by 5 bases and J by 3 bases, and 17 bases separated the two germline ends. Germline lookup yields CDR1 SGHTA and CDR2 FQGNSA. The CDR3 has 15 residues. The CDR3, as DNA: TGTGCCAGCAGCGCCGTCGGGTATGGTAACTACGAGCAGTACTTC. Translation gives CASSAVGYGNYEQYF.

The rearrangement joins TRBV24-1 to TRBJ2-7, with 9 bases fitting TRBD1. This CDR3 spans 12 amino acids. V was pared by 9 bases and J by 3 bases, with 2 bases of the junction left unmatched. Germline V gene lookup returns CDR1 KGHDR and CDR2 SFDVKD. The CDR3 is CATSTGGYEQYF. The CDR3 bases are TGTGCCACCTCGACAGGGGGCTACGAGCAGTACTTC.

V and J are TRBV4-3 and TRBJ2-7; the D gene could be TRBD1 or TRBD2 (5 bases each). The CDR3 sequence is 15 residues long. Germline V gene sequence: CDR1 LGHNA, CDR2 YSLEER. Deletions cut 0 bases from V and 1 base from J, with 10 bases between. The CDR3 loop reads CASSQDGGISYEQYF. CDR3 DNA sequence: TGCGCCAGCAGCCAAGATGGGGGAATATCCTACGAGCAGTACTTC.

For the CDR3, the DNA is TGTGCCAGTAGTATGGGGCGAACCGGGGAGCTGTTTTTT. It is translated as CASSMGRTGELFF. The chain has TRBV19 and TRBJ2-2; possibly TRBD1 for D (5 bases). Trimming stripped 3 bases from V and 5 bases from J, with 7 bases between. Germline V CDR1 and CDR2: LNHDA, SQIVND (reference sequence). CDR3 length: 13 residues. The complete variable domain, with remaining parts taken from reference TRBV19 and TRBJ2-2, reads DGGITQSPKYLFRKEGQNVTLSCEQNLNHDAMYWYRQDPGQGLRLIYYSQIVNDFQKGDIAEGYSVSREKKESFPLTVTSAQKNPTAFYLCASSMGRTGELFFGEGSRLTVL.

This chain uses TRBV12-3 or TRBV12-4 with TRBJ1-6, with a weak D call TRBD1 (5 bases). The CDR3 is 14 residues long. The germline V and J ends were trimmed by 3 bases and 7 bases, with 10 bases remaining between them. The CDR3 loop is CASSFAGRNSPLHF. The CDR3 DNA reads TGTGCCAGCAGTTTTGCAGGGAGGAATTCACCCCTCCACTTT.

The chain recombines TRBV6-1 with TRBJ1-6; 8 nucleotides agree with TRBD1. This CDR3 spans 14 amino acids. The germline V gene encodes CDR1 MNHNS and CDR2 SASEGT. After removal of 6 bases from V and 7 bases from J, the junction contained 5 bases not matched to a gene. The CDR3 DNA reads TGTGCCAGCAGCGGGGACAGGCCAAATTCACCCCTCCACTTT. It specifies CASSGDRPNSPLHF.

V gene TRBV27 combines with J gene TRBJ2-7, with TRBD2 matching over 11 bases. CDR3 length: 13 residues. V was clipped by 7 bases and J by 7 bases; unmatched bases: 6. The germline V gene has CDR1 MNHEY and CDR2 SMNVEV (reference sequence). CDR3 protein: CASTTSGGSEQYF. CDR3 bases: TGTGCCAGCACAACTAGCGGGGGCTCAGAGCAGTACTTC.

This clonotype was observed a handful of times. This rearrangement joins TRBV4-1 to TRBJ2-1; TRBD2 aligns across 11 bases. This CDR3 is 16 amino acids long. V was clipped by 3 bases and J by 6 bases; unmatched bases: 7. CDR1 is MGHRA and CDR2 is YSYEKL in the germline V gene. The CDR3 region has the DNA TGCGCCAGCAGCCAGGCGGGACTAGCGGCAGCCAATGAGCAGTTCTTC. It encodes CASSQAGLAAANEQFF.

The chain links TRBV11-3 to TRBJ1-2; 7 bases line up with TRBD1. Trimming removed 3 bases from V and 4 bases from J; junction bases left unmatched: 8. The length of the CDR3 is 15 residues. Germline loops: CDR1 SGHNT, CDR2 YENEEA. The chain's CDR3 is CASSLGQPARYGYTF. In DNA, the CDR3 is TGTGCCAGCAGCTTGGGACAGCCCGCCCGCTATGGCTACACCTTC.

CDR3 amino acids: CSAPGLASGNEQFF. The CDR3, as DNA: TGCAGTGCCCCGGGACTAGCGTCGGGGAATGAGCAGTTCTTC. V and J are TRBV20-1 and TRBJ2-1; TRBD2 matches at 10 bases. CDR3 length: 14 residues. CDR1 and CDR2 (germline): DFQATT, SNEGSKA (reference sequence). V shed 6 bases, J shed 7 bases, and the junction held 9 bases outside the gene matches.

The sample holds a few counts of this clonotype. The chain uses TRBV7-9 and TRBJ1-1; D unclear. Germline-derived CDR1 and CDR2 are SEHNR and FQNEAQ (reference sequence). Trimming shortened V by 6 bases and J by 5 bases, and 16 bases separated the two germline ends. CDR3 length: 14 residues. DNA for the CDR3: TGTGCCAGCAGTTTTGTCGCGTCGGGGACTGAAGCTTTCTTT. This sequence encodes CASSFVASGTEAFF. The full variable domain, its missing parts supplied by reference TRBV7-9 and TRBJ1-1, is DTGVSQNPRHKITKRGQNVTFRCDPISEHNRLYWYRQTLGQGPEFLTYFQNEAQLEKSRLLSDRFSAERPKGSFSTLEIQRTEQGDSAMYLCASSFVASGTEAFFGQGTRLTVV.

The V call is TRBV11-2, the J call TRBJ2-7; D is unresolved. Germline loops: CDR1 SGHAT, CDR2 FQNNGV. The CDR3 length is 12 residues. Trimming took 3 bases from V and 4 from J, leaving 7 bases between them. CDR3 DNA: TGTGCCAGCAGCTTCACCGGATACGAGCAGTACTTC. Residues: CASSFTGYEQYF.

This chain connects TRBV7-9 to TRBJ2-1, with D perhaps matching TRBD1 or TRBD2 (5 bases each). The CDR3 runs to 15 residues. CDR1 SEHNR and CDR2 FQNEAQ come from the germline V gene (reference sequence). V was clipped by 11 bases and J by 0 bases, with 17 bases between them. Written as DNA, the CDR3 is TGTGCCTCCCGGGGCCAGCGCCCCTCCTACAATGAGCAGTTCTTC. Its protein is CASRGQRPSYNEQFF.

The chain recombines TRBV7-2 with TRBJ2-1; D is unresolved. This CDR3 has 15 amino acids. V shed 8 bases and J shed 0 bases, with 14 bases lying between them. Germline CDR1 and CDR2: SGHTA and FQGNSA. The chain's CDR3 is CASVFRGDSYNEQFF. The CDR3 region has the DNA TGTGCCAGCGTCTTTAGAGGTGACTCCTACAATGAGCAGTTCTTC.

The CDR3 DNA sequence: TGCAGCTTTGGGGAGGGGGACTATGGCTACACCTTC. Translation gives CSFGEGDYGYTF. V is TRBV29-1 and J is TRBJ1-2, with D possibly matching TRBD1 (6 bases). Germline V CDR1 and CDR2: SQVTM, ANQGSEA. Trimming cost V 8 bases and J 3 bases, with 13 bases left between them. CDR3 length: 12 amino acids.

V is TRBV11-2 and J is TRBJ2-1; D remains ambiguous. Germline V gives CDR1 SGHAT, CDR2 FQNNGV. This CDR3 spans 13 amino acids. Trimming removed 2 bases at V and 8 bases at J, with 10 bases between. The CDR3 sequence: CASSLRGLDEQFF. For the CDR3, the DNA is TGTGCCAGCAGCTTAAGAGGCTTGGATGAGCAGTTCTTC.

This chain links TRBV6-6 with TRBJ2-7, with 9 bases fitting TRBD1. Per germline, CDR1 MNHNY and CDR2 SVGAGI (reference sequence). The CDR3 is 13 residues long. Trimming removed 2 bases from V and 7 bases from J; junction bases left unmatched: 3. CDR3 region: CASSYPGTGEQYF. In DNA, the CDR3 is TGTGCCAGCAGTTACCCCGGGACAGGGGAGCAGTACTTC.